This T cell receptor beta chain was obtained from a study of cytomegalovirus exposure and HLA in healthy donors. Whole-study context: The approximately 120 validation repertoires were produced on the same platform as the 720 or so repertoires of the first cohort. This was reported in a later analysis. Study-level points and caveats: Subsequent analysis of the 95 to 150 validation repertoires found a tendency for first-cohort TCR clusters to co-occur. The listing of 150 to 200 TCR beta chains classed them as cytomegalovirus-associated.

Germline CDR1 reads SGHDT; CDR2 reads YYEEEE. J gave up 10 bases and V 0 bases, and 5 bases lay outside the gene matches. The length of the CDR3 is 13 residues. Remarks on this clone: Its antigen is as yet unknown.

The approximately 120-subject validation cohort, separate from the roughly 700-subject first cohort, included the donors. Produced via immunoSEQ multiplex PCR; TCRdb's table is partial and in-frame only. The data hold hundreds of thousands of clones, with about 90% observed a single time. J is TRBJ2-3 and V is TRBV5-6, with 7 bases fitting TRBD2. Sequenced: PBMCs. The source of this sequence is a man aged 18-30 years in good health and CMV-seropositive. The CDR3 sequence: CASSLAAGVSQYF. DNA of the CDR3: TGTGCCAGCAGCTTGGCCGCGGGGGTTTCGCAGTATTTT.